Here is one T cell receptor (beta chain) with its context. Its antigen is not known. The data derive from a study of T cell clonotyping in hematopoietic cell transplantation. General study points: Few recipient clonotypes overlapped donors; over 97% were de novo at given depth. Recipient TCR diversity dropped after transplant; expanded clonotypes rose from day 30 to 180. CD4 and CD8 repertoire contributions could not be separated without sorting. Graft donor and pretransplant recipient Inverse Simpson Index values predicted broader posttransplant TCR diversity.

Only in-frame clones appear in the TCRdb table, and some are missing; sequencing was by immunoSEQ multiplex PCR. The sample shows about 36,000 clones, around 95% of them seen only once. Time point noted: recipient sample about 28 days before transplant, after cytoreduction. Trimming took 4 bases from V and 5 from J, leaving 14 bases between them. This CDR3 region has 14 residues. The germline gives CDR1 SNHLY, CDR2 FYNNEI. The V and J genes are TRBV2 and TRBJ2-5; TRBD1 or TRBD2 may be the D gene (6 bases each). The source material was peripheral blood mononuclear cells, sampled before stem cell transplant. The TCR was taken from a man aged 35-49 years with chronic myeloid leukemia. Some clones in this sample may be carry-over from other donors' samples. The CDR3, as DNA: TGTGCCAGCAGTGGGGGGGCGGCGGAGGAGACCCAGTACTTC. Amino acid sequence: CASSGGAAEETQYF. Variable domain in full (rest from reference TRBV2 and TRBJ2-5): EPEVTQTPSHQVTQMGQEVILRCVPISNHLYFYWYRQILGQKVEFLVSFYNNEISEKSEIFDDQFSVERPDGSNFTLKIRSTKLEDSAMYFCASSGGAAEETQYFGPGTRLLVL.